This T cell receptor (beta chain) came from a study of CD4 and CD8 cells across lung adenocarcinoma regions (dated by TCRdb to the late 2010s). Study-wide context: To look at intratumor heterogeneity in the T cell receptor repertoire, the study compared tumor centers against tumor margins.

The method behind the library was PCR. The data were produced on a HiSeq X Ten. TCRdb reworked the public reads: Q25 trimming with fastp, MiXCR clone assembly, productive beta chains retained. CDR3 protein sequences are deduplicated, and each keeps its most common genes and DNA. In this sample the table shows some 16,000 distinct CDR3 sequences, approximately 50% of which occur a single time. The top ten constitute less than 35% of the sample. This clonotype was seen repeatedly, ten times or more. Its target antigen remains unknown. Base qualities are not recorded, but no much larger clone differs from it by a single base. There are 16 amino acids in the CDR3, from cysteine to phenylalanine inclusive. Only the CDR3 DNA stays, 48 bases, in frame from base 1. CDR1 is given as MNHEY and CDR2 as SMNVEV, both from the germline V gene (reference sequence). Patients with localized lung adenocarcinoma, a subtype of non-small cell lung cancer, were used as donors. Samples were obtained from the centers of localized lung adenocarcinomas. For TCR repertoire analysis, CD8+ T cells taken from tumor tissue were profiled apart from CD4+ T cells.

The receptor was isolated from a female donor with lung adenocarcinoma. The CD4 and CD8 labels of this study may be unreliable. Sequencing was done on a sample of CD8+ T cells from the center of a lung tumor. What this sample's cell subset or site label stands for: tumor center region. The chain is assembled from TRBV27 and TRBJ2-5; the D gene could be either TRBD1 or TRBD2, each agreeing at 5 bases. The DNA end is a closer match to TRBJ2-7, so the J assignment may be wrong. The CDR3: CASSFLGDPFSGEQYF. In nucleotide form, the sequence is TGTGCCAGCAGTTTCCTAGGGGACCCATTCTCTGGCGAGCAGTACTTC.